These 17 T cell receptor gamma chains originate from one sample sequenced in a study of human gamma delta and Vdelta1 T cells. TCRdb re-analyzed the PCR reads via CATT. The data show some 8,500 gamma-chain clones, with approximately 42% seen just once and over 2% held by the top ten. Antigens of these TCRs are unknown. The sample taken for sequencing was Vdelta1 gamma-delta T cells from blood grown in culture (DOT cells). These TCRs come from a human donor in good health.

This chain links TRGV9 with TRGJ1 or TRGJ2. The CDR3 runs to 15 residues. V dropped 0 bases and J dropped 6; count of bases not matched to a gene: 11. Germline V gives CDR1 GITISATS, CDR2 ISYDGTV (reference sequence). CDR3 nucleotides: TGTGCCTTGTGGGAGGTGCCATGGGGGAGTTATAAGAAACTCTTT. Its translation is CALWEVPWGSYKKLF.

This clone was seen a few times. The genes are TRGV9 and TRGJ1 or TRGJ2. The CDR3 extends over 15 amino acids. Germline CDR1 reads GITISATS; CDR2 reads ISYDGTV (reference sequence). V shed 2 bases and J 0 bases; nucleotides not matched to a gene: 7. DNA of the CDR3: TGTGCCTTGTGGGAGGCCACATTGAATTATTATAAGAAACTCTTT. Protein: CALWEATLNYYKKLF.

The gene calls are TRGV9 and TRGJ1 or TRGJ2. V shed 3 bases and J 0 bases; nucleotides not matched to a gene: 2. Germline V gene lookup returns CDR1 GITISATS and CDR2 ISYDGTV (reference sequence). This CDR3 has 13 amino acids. CDR3 residues: CALWEPNYYKKLF. The CDR3 nucleotides read TGTGCCTTGTGGGAGCCGAATTATTATAAGAAACTCTTT.

The J gene is TRGJP2, the V gene TRGV5. Germline CDR1 and CDR2: VINAFY and YDVSNSKD. The CDR3 is made up of 20 amino acids. The V gene end was trimmed by 0 bases and the J gene end by 0 bases; junction bases not matched to a gene: 16. The CDR3 sequence is CATWDRPRRAGYSSDWIKTF. As DNA, the CDR3 is TGTGCCACCTGGGACAGGCCCCGGAGGGCTGGGTATAGTAGTGATTGGATCAAGACGTTT.

This chain uses TRGV9 with TRGJ1 or TRGJ2. This CDR3 region has 14 residues. V was pared by 5 bases and J by 6 bases, with 13 bases of the junction left unmatched. From germline, CDR1 is GITISATS and CDR2 ISYDGTV (reference sequence). The CDR3 nucleotides read TGTGCCTTGTGGGGAACCTGCTGGGGTTATAAGAAACTCTTT. Encoded protein: CALWGTCWGYKKLF.

The chain carries TRGV2 and TRGJP2. The CDR3 covers 17 residues. Trimming took 0 bases from V and 0 from J; bases not matched to a gene: 7. The V gene's germline CDR1 is EGSNGY and CDR2 YDSYNSKV. CDR3 nucleotide sequence: TGTGCCACCTGGGACGGGCGAAATAATAGTAGTGATTGGATCAAGACGTTT. It specifies CATWDGRNNSSDWIKTF.

With regard to this clone: This may stem from a read error, because a much larger clone lies one nucleotide away. Additional DNA sequences in this sample encode the identical CDR3. The chain couples TRGV2 to TRGJ1 or TRGJ2. V dropped 2 bases and J dropped 1; count of bases not matched to a gene: 2. This CDR3 has 13 amino acids. Germline V gene lookup returns CDR1 EGSNGY and CDR2 YDSYNSKV. The CDR3 protein is CATWDANYYKKLF. Written as DNA, the CDR3 is TGTGCCACCTGGGACGCAAATTATTATAAGAAACTCTTT.

This clone was seen a handful of times. V is TRGV4 and J is TRGJ1 or TRGJ2. The CDR3 runs 14 residues. Germline V lookup: CDR1 EGSTGY, CDR2 YDSYTSSV. With V trimmed by 3 bases and J by 8 bases, 13 bases remained unmatched. This chain's CDR3 is CATWDSLRFNKKLF. DNA for the CDR3: TGTGCCACCTGGGATAGTTTAAGGTTCAATAAGAAACTCTTT.

The rearrangement uses TRGV5 and TRGJ1 or TRGJ2. The CDR3 extends over 13 amino acids. The germline V gene has CDR1 VINAFY and CDR2 YDVSNSKD. V dropped 6 bases and J dropped 4; count of bases not matched to a gene: 9. The CDR3 spells CATWPVGYYKKLF. The CDR3 region has the DNA TGTGCCACCTGGCCCGTGGGGTATTATAAGAAACTCTTT.

In regard to this clone: Other DNA sequences of this sample code for an identical CDR3. The chain is built from TRGV2 and TRGJ1 or TRGJ2. Looked up from germline, CDR1 is EGSNGY and CDR2 is YDSYNSKV. V trimming: 0 bases; J trimming: 6 bases; junction bases outside the gene matches: 5. CDR3 size: 13 residues. CDR3 DNA sequence: TGTGCCACCTGGGACGGGCCATCTTATAAGAAACTCTTT. It is translated as CATWDGPSYKKLF.

The rearrangement links TRGV10 to TRGJ1 or TRGJ2. TRGV10 is noted as an ORF with a role that remains uncertain. The CDR3 loop spans 14 amino acids. V dropped 8 bases and J dropped 1; count of bases not matched to a gene: 9. The CDR3, as DNA: TGTGCTGCGTGGGTGACTCGTAATTATTATAAGAAACTCTTT. Amino acids: CAAWVTRNYYKKLF.

The genes are TRGV3 and TRGJ1 or TRGJ2. Losses at the gene ends were 1 base for V and 5 bases for J; bases not matched to a gene: 2. The germline V gene has CDR1 VTNTFY and CDR2 YDVSTARD (reference sequence). This CDR3 comprises 12 residues. For the CDR3, the DNA is TGTGCCACCTGGGACAGTAATTATAAGAAACTCTTT. This codes for CATWDSNYKKLF.

The chain is built from TRGV4 and TRGJ1 or TRGJ2. Germline trimming cut 4 bases from V and 0 bases from J; bases unmatched to any gene: 15. Germline assignment: CDR1 EGSTGY and CDR2 YDSYTSSV. The CDR3 covers 17 residues. The CDR3: CATWDSHLSANYYKKLF. For the CDR3, the DNA is TGTGCCACCTGGGACTCCCACCTTTCAGCGAATTATTATAAGAAACTCTTT.

This clone was counted only a few times. The rearrangement uses TRGV4 and TRGJP1. CDR1 and CDR2 (germline): EGSTGY, YDSYTSSV. There are 12 residues in the CDR3. Trimming removed 0 bases from V and 10 bases from J; junction bases left unmatched: 2. For the CDR3, the DNA is TGTGCCACCTGGGATGGGCCTTGGTTCAAGATATTT. Its translation: CATWDGPWFKIF.

The sample holds a few counts of this clone. Other DNA sequences of this sample code for an identical CDR3. V gene TRGV9 combines with J gene TRGJ1 or TRGJ2. V lost 4 bases and J lost 6; bases outside the gene matches: 3. This CDR3 is 11 amino acids long. In germline, CDR1 is GITISATS, CDR2 ISYDGTV (reference sequence). The CDR3 DNA is TGTGCCTTGTGGGAACCTTATAAGAAACTCTTT. As protein: CALWEPYKKLF.

The chain carries TRGV8 and TRGJ1 or TRGJ2. V lost 0 bases to trimming and J lost 7 bases; unmatched junction nucleotides: 6. The germline V gene encodes CDR1 VENAVY and CDR2 YDSYNSRV. The CDR3 contains 13 residues. The CDR3 DNA is TGTGCCACCTGGGATAGGCCAGAGTATAAGAAACTCTTT. Translated, it gives CATWDRPEYKKLF.

This clone was counted between two and nine times. This chain links TRGV9 with TRGJ1 or TRGJ2. Germline lookup yields CDR1 GITISATS and CDR2 ISYDGTV (reference sequence). V trimming: 5 bases; J trimming: 0 bases; junction bases outside the gene matches: 4. The CDR3 runs 13 residues. The CDR3 nucleotides read TGTGCCTTGTGGGCGGCGAATTATTATAAGAAACTCTTT. This translates into CALWAANYYKKLF.